This TCR beta chain came from a study of T cells after posttransplantation cyclophosphamide. Broader study findings: Later post-transplant blood repertoires were often dominated by donor CD8+ memory clones. Blood and skin or GI T cell repertoires showed limited TRB overlap.

This clone was recorded at least ten times. Its antigen is not known. This table comes from immunoSEQ multiplex PCR, and its TCRdb copy is limited to in-frame clones, with some not included. This repertoire holds 25,000 to 35,000 clones, and none appear only once. The TCR sequence derives from a woman in her thirties in good health and a related stem cell transplant donor. The sample comprised PBMCs.

The CDR3 DNA reads TGTGCCAGCAGCCCGATGCGGGGGGAGACCCAGTACTTC. It specifies CASSPMRGETQYF. This sequence joins TRBV9 and TRBJ2-5; TRBD2 matches 7 bases. From germline, CDR1 is SGDLS and CDR2 YYNGEE. The J segment lost 5 bases and the V segment lost 4 bases, leaving 5 bases of the junction unmatched. The CDR3 contains 13 residues.